The 10 T cell receptor beta chains in this list originate from one sample, sequenced in a study of Ad26.COV2.S vaccination and SARS-CoV-2 variants. As for treatment: 15 to 20 received Ad26.COV2.S at low or high dose, single or two shots; roughly 5 received placebo; per-sample allocation not given. Sampling was performed 63 days after the first vaccine or placebo injection. Libraries were prepared by immunoSEQ multiplex PCR; TCRdb keeps only in-frame clonotypes and omits some of them. The sample lists about 480,000 clones; roughly 89% were seen once. The sample in question was peripheral blood, obtained in a trial of Ad26.COV2.S vaccine versus placebo. The receptors were sampled from a person aged 18-60 years who received the Ad26.COV2.S COVID-19 vaccine or a placebo.

This clone was picked up one time. The chain links TRBV2 to TRBJ2-3; D is unclear. Trimming shortened V by 7 bases and J by 1 base, and 9 bases separated the two germline ends. Germline V gene data show CDR1 as SNHLY and CDR2 as FYNNEI. CDR3 size: 13 residues. CDR3 sequence reads: CASKRPGTDTQYF. CDR3 bases: TGTGCCAGCAAGAGACCGGGCACAGATACGCAGTATTTT. The variable domain in full, with the rest retrieved from reference TRBV2 and TRBJ2-3, is EPEVTQTPSHQVTQMGQEVILRCVPISNHLYFYWYRQILGQKVEFLVSFYNNEISEKSEIFDDQFSVERPDGSNFTLKIRSTKLEDSAMYFCASKRPGTDTQYFGPGTRLTVL.

This chain links TRBV29-1 with TRBJ2-7, with 9 positions matching TRBD2. The junction had 10 bases not matched to a gene; V was cut back by 4 bases and J by 6 bases. The length of the CDR3 is 14 residues. From germline, CDR1 is SQVTM and CDR2 ANQGSEA. CDR3 DNA sequence: TGCAGCGTTGTCGTGGGGACTAGCACCGGCGAGCAGTACTTC. The encoded protein is CSVVVGTSTGEQYF.

The chain joins TRBV25-1 to TRBJ2-4; tentatively, D is TRBD2 (6 bases). Germline-derived CDR1 and CDR2 are MGHDK and SYGVNS. Trimming removed 1 base from V and 6 bases from J, with 10 bases in between. The CDR3 has 14 amino acids. For the CDR3, the DNA is TGTGCCAGCAGTGAATGGGGGGAGGTAAACATTCAGTACTTC. This gives the protein CASSEWGEVNIQYF.

There are a few counts of this clone. The chain employs TRBV10-3 and TRBJ1-1; tentatively, D is TRBD1 (6 bases). CDR1 is ENHRY and CDR2 is SYGVKD in the germline V gene. This CDR3 region has 16 residues. Trimming stripped 8 bases from V and 0 bases from J, with 19 bases between. This CDR3 is CAIRPTGRKLNTEAFF. CDR3 bases: TGTGCCATCCGCCCCACAGGGCGCAAATTGAACACTGAAGCTTTCTTT.

The genes are TRBV2 and TRBJ2-3; 8 bases are a match to TRBD2. V was pared by 8 bases and J by 5 bases, with 6 bases of the junction left unmatched. The germline gives CDR1 SNHLY, CDR2 FYNNEI. CDR3 size: 13 residues. CDR3 residues: CASVREVRDTQYF. The CDR3 nucleotides are TGTGCCAGCGTGCGGGAGGTTAGAGATACGCAGTATTTT.

The sample holds one count of this clone. The chain joins TRBV19 to TRBJ2-7; 7 bases are a match to TRBD2. Unmatched junction bases numbered 5, after V lost 6 bases and J lost 0 bases. Germline CDR1 is LNHDA and CDR2 is SQIVND (reference sequence). The CDR3 extends over 14 amino acids. The CDR3 loop is CASREAGYSYEQYF. The CDR3 bases are TGTGCCAGTAGAGAAGCGGGATACTCCTACGAGCAGTACTTC.

The V gene is TRBV7-6, the J gene TRBJ2-2, with 10 bases matching TRBD2. This CDR3 has 16 amino acids. The V and J ends lost 1 base and 5 bases, in that order; junction bases with no gene match: 4. Germline V gives CDR1 SGHVS, CDR2 FNYEAQ. CDR3 DNA sequence: TGTGCCAGCAGCTTAGGGTCTAGCGGGAGAACCGGGGAGCTGTTTTTT. Its protein is CASSLGSSGRTGELFF.

This chain uses TRBV30 with TRBJ2-1; 8 bases line up with TRBD2. The CDR3 loop spans 15 amino acids. Germline V gene data show CDR1 as GTSNPN and CDR2 as SVGIG (reference sequence). The V gene end was trimmed by 2 bases and the J gene end by 5 bases; junction bases not matched to a gene: 8. The CDR3 loop is CAWSPEKRENNEQFF. In nucleotides, the CDR3 is TGTGCCTGGAGTCCTGAGAAGCGGGAGAACAATGAGCAGTTCTTC.

The chain uses TRBV19 and TRBJ2-7, with TRBD2 matching over 12 bases. Trimming removed 5 bases from V and 7 bases from J; junction bases left unmatched: 6. CDR1 and CDR2 from the germline V gene are LNHDA and SQIVND (reference sequence). The CDR3 loop spans 14 amino acids. CDR3 in DNA: TGTGCCAGTAGTGCTACTAGCGGGAGGAGTGAGCAGTACTTC. Translating it yields CASSATSGRSEQYF.

The V gene is TRBV5-6, the J gene TRBJ1-2, with D perhaps TRBD1 (5 bases). V was shortened by 0 bases and J by 2 bases, with 8 bases between the two germline ends. The CDR3 contains 14 residues. Germline-derived CDR1 and CDR2 are SGHDT and YYEEEE. The CDR3 reads CASSLVRGNYGYTF. The CDR3 nucleotides read TGTGCCAGCAGCTTGGTTCGGGGGAACTATGGCTACACCTTC.